Following are 14 T cell receptor beta chains from one sample sequenced in a study of T cells in Graves' hyperthyroidism and ophthalmopathy. What was amplified from RNA transcripts were TCR beta CDR3 regions. Primed by the HTBI set, a first-round RT-PCR was run on the TCR CDR3. MiXCR, applied by TCRdb to the multiplex PCR reads, yields one record per CDR3 protein. The table shows about 400,000 distinct CDR3 sequences, with under 15% occurring only once. Material: blood. All receptors derive from a woman under 40 with Graves' hyperthyroidism.

This clonotype was observed at least ten times. The chain carries TRBV18 and TRBJ2-4; D gene uncertain. This CDR3 has 15 residues. Germline values: CDR1 KGHSH, CDR2 LQKENI. V was pared by 0 bases and J by 7 bases, with 13 bases between. DNA for the CDR3: TGTGCCAGCTCACCACCGAACGGTCCTTTCAACATTCAGTACTTC. It codes for CASSPPNGPFNIQYF.

The chain employs TRBV4-1 and TRBJ1-1; 8 bases align to TRBD1. Unmatched junction bases numbered 8, after V lost 4 bases and J lost 1 base. Germline CDR1 is MGHRA and CDR2 is YSYEKL. The CDR3 loop spans 16 amino acids. The CDR3 DNA is TGCGCCAGCAGCCCTAGGACAGGGCAAGGGAACACTGAAGCTTTCTTT. Its protein is CASSPRTGQGNTEAFF.

The table lists this clonotype with many counts. The V and J genes are TRBV7-8 and TRBJ1-2, with TRBD1 as a possible D gene (5 bases). Germline-derived CDR1 and CDR2 are SGHVS and FQNEAQ. The CDR3 runs to 15 residues. Trimming took off 1 base at V and 4 bases at J, with 13 bases between the two ends. The CDR3 reads CASSLGRDGSYGYTF. CDR3 DNA sequence: TGTGCCAGCAGCTTAGGGAGGGACGGCAGCTATGGCTACACCTTC.

In its sample, this clonotype was seen many times. The chain has TRBV3-1 and TRBJ2-7; 8 nucleotides agree with TRBD1. Germline trimming cut 5 bases from V and 6 bases from J; bases unmatched to any gene: 6. Germline V gives CDR1 LGHDT, CDR2 YNNKEL (reference sequence). This CDR3 contains 13 residues. CDR3 DNA sequence: TGTGCCAGCAGCGCAGACAGGGGTTCCGAGCAGTACTTC. It encodes CASSADRGSEQYF.

This clonotype was seen at least ten times. The V call is TRBV28, the J call TRBJ2-1; no reliable D call. The V and J ends lost 5 bases and 4 bases respectively, with 9 bases between them. The length of the CDR3 is 13 residues. Germline V lookup: CDR1 MDHEN, CDR2 SYDVKM. For the CDR3, the DNA is TGTGCCAGCAGTCCTCACCTATACAATGAGCAGTTCTTC. Its translation is CASSPHLYNEQFF.

The rearrangement uses TRBV29-1 and TRBJ2-7, with D perhaps given as TRBD1 or TRBD2 (5 bases each). This CDR3 is built from 14 residues. Germline-derived CDR1 and CDR2 are SQVTM and ANQGSEA. V shed 6 bases and J shed 0 bases, with 15 bases lying between them. The CDR3 protein is CSVSRGVDSYEQYF. In nucleotides, the CDR3 is TGCAGCGTCTCTAGGGGAGTTGACTCCTACGAGCAGTACTTC.

This clonotype was counted only a few times. This sequence joins TRBV5-1 and TRBJ1-1, with D possibly being TRBD1 (5 bases). Germline V lookup: CDR1 SGHRS, CDR2 YFSETQ. This CDR3 is 16 amino acids long. Deletions cut 4 bases from V and 4 bases from J, with 20 bases between. For the CDR3, the DNA is TGCGCCAGCAGCCCCAGCGTTTCGTGGGGCGGCACTGAAGCTTTCTTT. Translating gives CASSPSVSWGGTEAFF.

The sample holds many counts of this clonotype. This chain connects TRBV3-1 to TRBJ1-1, with 8 bases matching TRBD1. Germline CDR1 and CDR2: LGHDT and YNNKEL (reference sequence). The CDR3 has 12 amino acids. The V and J ends lost 3 bases and 11 bases, in that order; junction bases with no gene match: 5. CDR3 nucleotide sequence: TGTGCCAGCAGCCAGGGAGGGACAGGCGCTTTCTTT. Translated: CASSQGGTGAFF.

Note on this clonotype: This may be a read error, as it is one base from a much larger clone. This chain joins TRBV28 and TRBJ2-7; 7 nucleotides line up with TRBD2. Per germline, CDR1 MDHEN and CDR2 SYDVKM. The CDR3 has 16 amino acids. With V trimmed by 7 bases and J by 2 bases, 14 bases remained unmatched. The DNA for the CDR3 is TGTGCCAGCACCCCGCGGGGCGGGAGACAACCCTACGAGCAGTACTTC. Its translation: CASTPRGGRQPYEQYF.

This clonotype appeared many times. The rearrangement joins TRBV14 to TRBJ2-1; D gene unclear. This CDR3 is 14 amino acids long. The germline V gene has CDR1 SGHDN and CDR2 FVKESK. Deletions cut 5 bases from V and 0 bases from J, with 8 bases between. In nucleotides, the CDR3 is TGTGCCAGCAGCTACTCCAGCTCCTACAATGAGCAGTTCTTC. Amino acid sequence: CASSYSSSYNEQFF. The complete variable domain, with remaining parts taken from reference TRBV14 and TRBJ2-1, reads EAGVTQFPSHSVIEKGQTVTLRCDPISGHDNLYWYRRVMGKEIKFLLHFVKESKQDESGMPNNRFLAERTGGTYSTLKVQPAELEDSGVYFCASSYSSSYNEQFFGPGTRLTVL.

This clonotype was detected a few times. J is TRBJ2-7 and V is TRBV7-9, with D possibly matching TRBD1 (5 bases). CDR1 is SEHNR and CDR2 is FQNEAQ in the germline V gene (reference sequence). This CDR3 region has 13 residues. The V gene lost 8 bases and the J gene lost 3 bases, with 14 bases spanning the gap. This chain's CDR3 is CASGAAHLYEQYF. CDR3 bases: TGTGCCAGCGGGGCAGCCCACCTCTACGAGCAGTACTTC.

V usage is TRBV9 and J usage is TRBJ2-1; D perhaps matches TRBD1 (5 bases). The CDR3 is 15 amino acids. V lost 0 bases and J lost 4, with 11 bases in between. Germline CDR1 and CDR2: SGDLS and YYNGEE. CDR3 sequence: CASSVAPQVYNEQFF. The CDR3 region has the DNA TGTGCCAGCAGCGTAGCGCCACAGGTATACAATGAGCAGTTCTTC.

This clonotype occurred many times. The genes are TRBV7-9 and TRBJ1-1; D gene ambiguous. The V end lost 1 base, the J end lost 1 base, and 7 bases lay between the germline ends. Germline CDR1 and CDR2: SEHNR and FQNEAQ (reference sequence). The CDR3 totals 14 residues. CDR3 sequence reads: CASSLVPRNTEAFF. The CDR3 DNA reads TGTGCCAGCAGCTTAGTTCCGAGGAACACTGAAGCTTTCTTT. The full variable domain, in which reference TRBV7-9 and TRBJ1-1 provide the parts outside the CDR3, is DTGVSQNPRHKITKRGQNVTFRCDPISEHNRLYWYRQTLGQGPEFLTYFQNEAQLEKSRLLSDRFSAERPKGSFSTLEIQRTEQGDSAMYLCASSLVPRNTEAFFGQGTRLTVV.

In its sample, this clonotype was seen a few times. V and J are TRBV15 and TRBJ1-1; D is perhaps TRBD1 (6 bases). Trimming took 8 bases from V and 4 from J, leaving 17 bases between them. The CDR3 runs 14 residues. The germline V gene encodes CDR1 LNHNV and CDR2 YYDKDF (reference sequence). CDR3 amino acids: CATQNGGGLTEAFF. The DNA for the CDR3 is TGTGCCACCCAGAACGGGGGGGGGCTCACTGAAGCTTTCTTT.